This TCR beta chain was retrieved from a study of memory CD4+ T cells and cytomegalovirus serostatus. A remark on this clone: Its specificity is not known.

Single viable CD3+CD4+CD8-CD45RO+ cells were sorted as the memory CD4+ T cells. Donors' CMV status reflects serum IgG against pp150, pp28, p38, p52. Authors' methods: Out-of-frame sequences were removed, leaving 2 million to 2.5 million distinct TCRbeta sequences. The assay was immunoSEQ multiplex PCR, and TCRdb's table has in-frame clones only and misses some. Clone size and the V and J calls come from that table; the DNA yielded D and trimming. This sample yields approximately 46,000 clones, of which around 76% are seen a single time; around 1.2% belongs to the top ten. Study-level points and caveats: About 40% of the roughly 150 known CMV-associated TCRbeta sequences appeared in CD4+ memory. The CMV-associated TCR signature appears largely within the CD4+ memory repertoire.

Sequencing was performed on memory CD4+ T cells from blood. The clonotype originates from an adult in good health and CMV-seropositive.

Here the CDR3 reads CASSSQRGGGTGELFF. The CDR3 coding sequence is TGTGCCAGCAGCTCGCAGCGGGGGGGCGGAACCGGGGAGCTGTTTTTT. The V gene is TRBV4-2, the J gene TRBJ2-2; 10 bases align to TRBD2. The CDR3 covers 16 residues. The germline gives CDR1 LGHNA, CDR2 YNFKEQ. With 5 bases clipped from V and 5 bases from J, the junction kept 8 bases outside the gene matches.